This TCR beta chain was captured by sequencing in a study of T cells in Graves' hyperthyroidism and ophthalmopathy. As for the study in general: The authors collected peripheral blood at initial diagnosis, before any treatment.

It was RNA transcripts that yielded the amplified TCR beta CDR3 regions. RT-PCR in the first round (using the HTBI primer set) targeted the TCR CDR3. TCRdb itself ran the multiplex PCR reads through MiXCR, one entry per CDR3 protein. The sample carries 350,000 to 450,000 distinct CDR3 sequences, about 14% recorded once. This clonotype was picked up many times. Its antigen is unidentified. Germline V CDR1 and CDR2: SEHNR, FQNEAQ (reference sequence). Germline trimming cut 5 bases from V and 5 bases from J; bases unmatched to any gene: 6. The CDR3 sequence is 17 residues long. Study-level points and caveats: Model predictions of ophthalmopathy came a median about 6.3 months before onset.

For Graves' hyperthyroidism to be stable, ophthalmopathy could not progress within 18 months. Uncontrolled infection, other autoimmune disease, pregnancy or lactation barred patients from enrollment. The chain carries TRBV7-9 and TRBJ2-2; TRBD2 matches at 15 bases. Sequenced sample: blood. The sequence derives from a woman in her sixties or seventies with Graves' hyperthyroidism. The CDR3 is CASSPGLAGGLTGELFF. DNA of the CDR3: TGTGCCAGCAGCCCAGGACTAGCGGGAGGGCTTACCGGGGAGCTGTTTTTT.